The entry that follows covers one T cell receptor beta chain sequence. The antigen is unknown. What was amplified from RNA transcripts were TCR beta CDR3 regions. The primer set for the first-round RT-PCR of the TCR CDR3 was HTBI. From the multiplex PCR reads, TCRdb called clonotypes with MiXCR, one entry per CDR3 protein. The data hold about 330,000 distinct CDR3 sequences, with 12% to 15% observed a single time. The source of the sample is a study of T cells in Graves' hyperthyroidism and ophthalmopathy. Study-level results: Blood shared most expanded thyroid clonotypes above 0.001.

Orbital computed tomography and thyroid ultrasound, together with serum TRAb and thyroxine and clinical symptoms, were used for diagnoses. Germline assignment: CDR1 ENHRY and CDR2 SYGVKD. This CDR3 is built from 13 residues. V was pared by 4 bases and J by 8 bases, with 11 bases between. The sample was blood. The TCR sequence derives from a middle-aged woman with Graves' ophthalmopathy. The V call is TRBV10-3, the J call TRBJ2-2; D gene uncertain. The CDR3 DNA sequence: TGTGCCATCAGTGTGCAGGCGTCGGGGGAGCTGTTTTTT. Translated: CAISVQASGELFF.